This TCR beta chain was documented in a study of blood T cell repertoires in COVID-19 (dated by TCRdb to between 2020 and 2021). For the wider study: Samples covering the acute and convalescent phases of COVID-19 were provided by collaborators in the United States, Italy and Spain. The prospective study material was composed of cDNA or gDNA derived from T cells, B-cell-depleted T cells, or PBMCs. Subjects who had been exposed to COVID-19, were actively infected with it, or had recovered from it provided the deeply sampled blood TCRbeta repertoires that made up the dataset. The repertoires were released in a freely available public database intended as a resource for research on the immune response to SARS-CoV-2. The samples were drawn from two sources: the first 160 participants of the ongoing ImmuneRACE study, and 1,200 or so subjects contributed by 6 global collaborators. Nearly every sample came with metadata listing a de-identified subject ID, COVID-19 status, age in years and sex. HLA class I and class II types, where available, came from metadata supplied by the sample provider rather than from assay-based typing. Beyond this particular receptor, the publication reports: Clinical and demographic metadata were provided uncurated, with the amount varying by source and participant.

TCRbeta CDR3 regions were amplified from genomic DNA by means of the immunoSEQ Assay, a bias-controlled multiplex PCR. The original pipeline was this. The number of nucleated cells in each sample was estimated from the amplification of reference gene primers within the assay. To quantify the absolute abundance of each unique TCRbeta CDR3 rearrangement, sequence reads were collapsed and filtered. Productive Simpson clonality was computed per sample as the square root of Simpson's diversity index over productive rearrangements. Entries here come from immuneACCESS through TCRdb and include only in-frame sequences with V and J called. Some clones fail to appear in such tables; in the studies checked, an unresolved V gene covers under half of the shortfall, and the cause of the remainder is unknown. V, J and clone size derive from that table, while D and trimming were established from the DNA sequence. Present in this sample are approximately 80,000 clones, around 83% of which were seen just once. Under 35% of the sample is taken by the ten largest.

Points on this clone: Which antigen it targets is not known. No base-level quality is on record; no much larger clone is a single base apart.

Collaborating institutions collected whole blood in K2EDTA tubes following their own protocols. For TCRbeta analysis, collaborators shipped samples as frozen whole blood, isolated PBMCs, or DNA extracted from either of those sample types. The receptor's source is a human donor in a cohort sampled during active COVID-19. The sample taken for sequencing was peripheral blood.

The CDR3 here reads CASSPREDRQFF. The sequence in DNA is TGTGCCAGCAGCCCAAGGGAGGATCGGCAGTTCTTC. The V and J segments used are TRBV7-2 and TRBJ2-1, with a tentative D gene TRBD2 over 6 matching bases. Reading from cysteine to phenylalanine, the CDR3 counts 12 amino acids. CDR3 DNA is the only sequence kept; it has 36 bases, read in frame from the first base. From the germline V gene, CDR1 is SGHTA and CDR2 is FQGNSA. Between the V and J ends, shortened by 5 bases and 12 bases respectively, the junction contains 14 bases.